A single TCR beta chain is shown here with its context. Researchers made TCR beta libraries by using iRepertoire HTBI primers and running Arm-PCR on CDR3 regions. One entry per CDR3 protein, called by TCRdb with MiXCR from the multiplex PCR reads. Of hundreds of thousands of distinct CDR3 sequences listed, approximately 15% are singletons. This entry is derived from a study of regulatory T cells in long-lasting Graves disease. CDR1 and CDR2 from the germline V gene are SGHTA and FQGTGA. V lost 3 bases, J lost 2 bases, and 11 bases lay in between. This CDR3 comprises 14 residues. Time point specified: newly diagnosed GD, antithyroid drugs for less than 3 months. Following extraction of RNA from PBMCs, that RNA was used to make the TCR library. The sample was also reused in another study, on T cells in Graves' hyperthyroidism and ophthalmopathy.

The source material was peripheral blood mononuclear cells (PBMCs), sampled at new diagnosis, from a patient treated with antithyroid drugs. This chain connects TRBV7-3 to TRBJ2-7, with D unclear. This sequence was found in a woman in her 30s with Graves disease. CDR3 protein: CASSLNAPPYEQYF. The CDR3 DNA follows: TGTGCCAGCAGCTTGAACGCGCCCCCCTACGAGCAGTACTTC.